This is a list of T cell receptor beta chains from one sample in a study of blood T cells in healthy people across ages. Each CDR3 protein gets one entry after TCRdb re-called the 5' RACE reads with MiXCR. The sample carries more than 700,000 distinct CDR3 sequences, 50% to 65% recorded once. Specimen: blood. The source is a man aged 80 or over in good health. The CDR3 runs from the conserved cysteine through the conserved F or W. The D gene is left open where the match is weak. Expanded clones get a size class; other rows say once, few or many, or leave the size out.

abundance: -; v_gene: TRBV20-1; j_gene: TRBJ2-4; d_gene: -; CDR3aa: CSVGAKNIQYF; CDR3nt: TGCAGTGTAGGAGCCAAAAACATTCAGTACTTC
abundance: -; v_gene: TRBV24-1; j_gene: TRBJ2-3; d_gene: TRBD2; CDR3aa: CATSDPGGSGEKNPDTQYF; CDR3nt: TGTGCCACCAGTGACCCGGGGGGGTCAGGTGAGAAGAACCCAGATACGCAGTATTTT
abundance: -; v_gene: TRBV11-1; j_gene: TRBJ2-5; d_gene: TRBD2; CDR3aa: CASSLELAGGPYQETQYF; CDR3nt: TGTGCCAGCAGCTTAGAACTAGCGGGAGGACCCTACCAAGAGACCCAGTACTTC
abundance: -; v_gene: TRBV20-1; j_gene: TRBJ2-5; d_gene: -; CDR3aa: CSADGQNQETQYF; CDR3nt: TGCAGTGCGGATGGACAAAACCAAGAGACCCAGTACTTC
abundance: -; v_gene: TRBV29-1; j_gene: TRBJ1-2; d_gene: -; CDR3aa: CSAGHTYGYTF; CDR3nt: TGCAGCGCGGGACACACCTATGGCTACACCTTC
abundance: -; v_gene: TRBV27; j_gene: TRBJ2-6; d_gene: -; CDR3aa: CASTNRSSGANVLTF; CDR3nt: TGTGCCAGCACGAACCGGTCCTCTGGGGCCAACGTCCTGACTTTC
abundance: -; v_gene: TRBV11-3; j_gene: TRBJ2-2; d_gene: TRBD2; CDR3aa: CASSSYPGTSGNTGELFF; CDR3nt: TGTGCCAGCAGCAGCTATCCCGGGACTAGCGGGAACACCGGGGAGCTGTTTTTT
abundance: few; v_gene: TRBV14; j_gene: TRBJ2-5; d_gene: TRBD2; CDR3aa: CASSQSTASGIRETQYF; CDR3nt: TGTGCCAGCAGCCAAAGCACGGCTAGCGGGATCCGGGAGACCCAGTACTTC
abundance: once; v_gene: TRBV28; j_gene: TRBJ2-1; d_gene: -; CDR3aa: CASSSPLTSGSYNEQFF; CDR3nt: TGTGCCAGCAGTTCCCCCCTCACTAGTGGGTCCTACAATGAGCAGTTCTTC
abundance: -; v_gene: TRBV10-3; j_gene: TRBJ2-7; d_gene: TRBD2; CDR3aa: CAISEITSGPYEQYF; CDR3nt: TGTGCCATCAGTGAAATAACTAGCGGGCCTTACGAGCAGTACTTC
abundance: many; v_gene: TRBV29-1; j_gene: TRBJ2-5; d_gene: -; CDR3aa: CSVERGGETQYF; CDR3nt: TGCAGCGTTGAAAGGGGAGGAGAGACCCAGTACTTC
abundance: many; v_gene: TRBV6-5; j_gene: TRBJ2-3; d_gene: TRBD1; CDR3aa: CASSLTGASTDTQYF; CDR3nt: TGTGCCAGCAGCTTGACAGGGGCTAGCACAGATACGCAGTATTTT
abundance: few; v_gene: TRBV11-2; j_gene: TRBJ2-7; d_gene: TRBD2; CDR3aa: CASSLGLAGFYEQYF; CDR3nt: TGTGCCAGCAGCTTAGGACTAGCGGGATTTTACGAGCAGTACTTC
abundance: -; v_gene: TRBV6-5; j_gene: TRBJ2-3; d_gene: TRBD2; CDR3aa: CASSYSGTSGSSTDTQYF; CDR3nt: TGTGCCAGCAGTTACTCGGGGACTAGCGGGTCTAGCACAGATACGCAGTATTTT
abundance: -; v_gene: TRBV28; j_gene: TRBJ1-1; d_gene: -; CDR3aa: CASNSDRGKNTEAFF; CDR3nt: TGTGCCAGCAACTCGGATCGGGGGAAGAACACTGAAGCTTTCTTT
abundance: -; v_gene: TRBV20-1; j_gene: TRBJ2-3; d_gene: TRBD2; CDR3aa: CSANPLAESTDTQYF; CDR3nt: TGCAGTGCTAACCCACTAGCGGAGTCCACAGATACGCAGTATTTT
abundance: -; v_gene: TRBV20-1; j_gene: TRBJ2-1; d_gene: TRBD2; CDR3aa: CSARDPPSGSSNEQFF; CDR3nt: TGCAGTGCTAGAGATCCACCAAGCGGGAGTTCCAATGAGCAGTTCTTC
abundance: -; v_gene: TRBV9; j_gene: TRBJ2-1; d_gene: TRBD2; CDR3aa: CASSVAASGNEQFF; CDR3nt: TGTGCCAGCAGCGTAGCGGCTAGCGGCAATGAGCAGTTCTTC
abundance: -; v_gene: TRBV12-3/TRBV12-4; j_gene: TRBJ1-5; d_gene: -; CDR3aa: CASTFGTNSNQPQHF; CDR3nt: TGTGCCAGCACCTTTGGAACGAATAGCAATCAGCCCCAGCATTTT
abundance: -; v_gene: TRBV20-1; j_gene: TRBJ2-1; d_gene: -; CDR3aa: CSARRPALDEQFF; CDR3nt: TGCAGTGCTAGGCGGCCAGCCCTGGATGAGCAGTTCTTC
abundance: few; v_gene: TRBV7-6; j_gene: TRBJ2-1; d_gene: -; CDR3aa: CASSLTGDREQFF; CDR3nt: TGTGCCAGCAGCTTAACGGGAGACCGTGAGCAGTTCTTC
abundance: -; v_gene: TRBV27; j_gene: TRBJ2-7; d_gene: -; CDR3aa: CASSLGQFQGYEQYF; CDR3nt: TGTGCCAGCAGTTTGGGTCAGTTTCAGGGTTACGAGCAGTACTTC
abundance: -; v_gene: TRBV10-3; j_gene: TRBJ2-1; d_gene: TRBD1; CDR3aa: CAIGKGAREQFF; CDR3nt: TGTGCCATCGGCAAGGGGGCGCGTGAGCAGTTCTTC
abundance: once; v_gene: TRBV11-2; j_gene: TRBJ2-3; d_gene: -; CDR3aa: CASRGGTSTDTQYF; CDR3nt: TGTGCCAGCAGGGGCGGGACCAGCACAGATACGCAGTATTTT
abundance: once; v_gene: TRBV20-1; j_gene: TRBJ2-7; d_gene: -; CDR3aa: CSARDGLGRYVDEQYF; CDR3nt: TGCAGTGCTAGAGATGGGCTGGGACGATACGTCGACGAGCAGTACTTC
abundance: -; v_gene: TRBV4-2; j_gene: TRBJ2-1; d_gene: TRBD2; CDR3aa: CASSQGPDSGREVQFF; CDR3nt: TGTGCCAGCAGCCAGGGACCGGATAGCGGGAGGGAGGTGCAGTTCTTC
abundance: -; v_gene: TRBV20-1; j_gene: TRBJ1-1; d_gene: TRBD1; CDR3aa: CSTSQGASAFF; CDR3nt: TGCAGTACTTCACAGGGGGCTTCAGCTTTCTTT
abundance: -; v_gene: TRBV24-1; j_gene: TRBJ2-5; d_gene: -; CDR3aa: CATSETPGPRETQYF; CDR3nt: TGTGCCACCAGTGAGACTCCAGGGCCTCGGGAGACCCAGTACTTC
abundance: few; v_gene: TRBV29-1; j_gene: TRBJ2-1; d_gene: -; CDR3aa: CSVGSWNEQFF; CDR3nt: TGCAGCGTGGGAAGCTGGAATGAGCAGTTCTTC
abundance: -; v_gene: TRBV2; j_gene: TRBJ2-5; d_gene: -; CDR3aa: CASSEGVSTLGTQYF; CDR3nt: TGTGCCAGCAGTGAAGGGGTTTCAACATTAGGGACCCAGTACTTC
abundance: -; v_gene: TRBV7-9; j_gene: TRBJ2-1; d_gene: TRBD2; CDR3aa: CASSSAGTSGRGTYNEQFF; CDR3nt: TGTGCCAGCAGCTCCGCCGGGACTAGCGGGAGGGGGACCTACAATGAGCAGTTCTTC
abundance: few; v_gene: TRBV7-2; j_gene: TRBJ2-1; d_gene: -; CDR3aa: CASSSETLSYNEQFF; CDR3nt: TGTGCCAGCAGCTCGGAGACCCTCTCCTACAATGAGCAGTTCTTC
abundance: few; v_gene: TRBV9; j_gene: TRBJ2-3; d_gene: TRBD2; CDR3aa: CASSVGWGSRSGRGSADTQYF; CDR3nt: TGTGCCAGCAGCGTAGGTTGGGGCAGTAGAAGCGGGAGGGGAAGTGCAGATACGCAGTATTTT
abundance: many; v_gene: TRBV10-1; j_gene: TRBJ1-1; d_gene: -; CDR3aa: CASSEGRYSEAFF; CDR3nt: TGCGCCAGCAGTGAGGGACGGTACTCTGAAGCTTTCTTT
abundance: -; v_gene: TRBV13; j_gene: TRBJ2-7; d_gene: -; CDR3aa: CASSVGHVAEQYF; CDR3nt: TGTGCCAGCAGCGTAGGCCACGTAGCCGAGCAGTACTTC
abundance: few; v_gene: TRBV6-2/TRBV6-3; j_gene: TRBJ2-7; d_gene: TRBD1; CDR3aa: CASSYSKVVGDRYYEQYF; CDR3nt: TGTGCCAGCAGTTACTCGAAGGTCGTGGGGGACAGGTACTACGAGCAGTACTTC
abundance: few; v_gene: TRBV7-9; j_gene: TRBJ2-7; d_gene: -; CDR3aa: CASSVGTPEQYF; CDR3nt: TGTGCCAGCAGCGTTGGGACGCCCGAGCAGTACTTC
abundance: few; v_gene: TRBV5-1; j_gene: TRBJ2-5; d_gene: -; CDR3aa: CASSPLGGTVHGETQYF; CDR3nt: TGCGCCAGCAGCCCATTGGGGGGGACAGTGCATGGAGAGACCCAGTACTTC
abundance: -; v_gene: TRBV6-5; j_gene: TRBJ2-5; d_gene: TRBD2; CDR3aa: CASKREGPGTQYF; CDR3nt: TGTGCCAGCAAACGGGAGGGCCCGGGGACCCAGTACTTC
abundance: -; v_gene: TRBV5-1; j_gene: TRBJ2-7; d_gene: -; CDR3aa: CASSLATGPLYEQYF; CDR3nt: TGCGCCAGCAGCTTGGCGACAGGACCCCTCTACGAGCAGTACTTC
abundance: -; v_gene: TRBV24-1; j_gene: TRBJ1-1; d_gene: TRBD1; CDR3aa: CATRGTGTGNTEAFF; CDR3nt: TGTGCCACTAGGGGGACAGGGACTGGTAACACTGAAGCTTTCTTT
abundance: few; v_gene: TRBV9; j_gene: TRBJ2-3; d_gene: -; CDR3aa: CASSPGTADTQYF; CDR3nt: TGTGCCAGCAGCCCGGGGACGGCAGATACGCAGTATTTT
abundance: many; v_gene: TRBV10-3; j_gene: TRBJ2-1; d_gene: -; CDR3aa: CAANSGTGRFF; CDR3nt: TGTGCCGCGAACTCCGGGACTGGACGGTTCTTC
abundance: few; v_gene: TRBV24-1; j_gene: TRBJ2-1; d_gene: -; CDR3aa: CATSDPPGTQGNEQFF; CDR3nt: TGTGCCACCAGTGATCCGCCGGGGACTCAAGGCAATGAGCAGTTCTTC
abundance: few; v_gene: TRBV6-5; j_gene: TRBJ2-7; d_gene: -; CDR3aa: CASSSQRPASYEQYF; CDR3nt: TGTGCCAGCAGTTCGCAACGCCCTGCCTCCTACGAGCAGTACTTC
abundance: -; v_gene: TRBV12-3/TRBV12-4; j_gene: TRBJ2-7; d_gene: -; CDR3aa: CASSYVGDLIREQYF; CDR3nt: TGTGCCAGCAGTTACGTGGGGGACCTCATTCGCGAGCAGTACTTC
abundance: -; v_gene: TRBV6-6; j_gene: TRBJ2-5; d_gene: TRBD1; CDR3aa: CASTNRQGLEKETQYF; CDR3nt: TGTGCCAGCACTAACAGACAGGGGCTGGAAAAAGAGACCCAGTACTTC
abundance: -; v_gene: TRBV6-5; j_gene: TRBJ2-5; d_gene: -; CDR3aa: CASSYLGGVETQYF; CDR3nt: TGTGCCAGCAGTTATCTCGGGGGAGTCGAGACCCAGTACTTC
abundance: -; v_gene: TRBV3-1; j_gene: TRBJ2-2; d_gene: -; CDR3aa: CASSQATAVDPGELFF; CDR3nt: TGTGCCAGCAGCCAAGCAACGGCGGTAGACCCCGGGGAGCTGTTTTTT
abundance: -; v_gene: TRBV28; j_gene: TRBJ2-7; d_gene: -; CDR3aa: CASSSPGPLPYEQYF; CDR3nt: TGTGCCAGCAGTTCCCCTGGACCACTCCCTTACGAGCAGTACTTC
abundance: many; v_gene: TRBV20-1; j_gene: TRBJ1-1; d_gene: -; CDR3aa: CSARDVQGGAEAFF; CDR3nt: TGCAGTGCTAGAGATGTTCAGGGTGGGGCTGAAGCTTTCTTT
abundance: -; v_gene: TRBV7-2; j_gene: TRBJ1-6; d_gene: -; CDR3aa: CASSHPRDSSPLHF; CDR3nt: TGTGCCAGCAGCCACCCTAGGGACTCTTCACCCCTCCACTTT
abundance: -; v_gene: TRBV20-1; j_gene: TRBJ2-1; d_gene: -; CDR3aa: CSARVGNNEQFF; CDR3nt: TGCAGTGCTAGAGTTGGTAACAATGAGCAGTTCTTC
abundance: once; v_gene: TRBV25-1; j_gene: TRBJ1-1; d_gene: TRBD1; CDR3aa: CASSGRDRGRTEAFF; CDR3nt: TGTGCCAGCAGTGGCCGGGACAGGGGGCGGACTGAAGCTTTCTTT